This T cell receptor beta chain was identified during a study of human T cells and chemical hapten exposure. Sample time point: patch test 1, 2 weeks after DPC sensitization. Sample treatment: therapeutic diphenylcyclopropenone sensitization with weekly scalp DPC. TCRdb re-analysed the RACE reads in MiXCR, keeping a single row per CDR3 protein. Of over 75,000 distinct CDR3 sequences listed, 6% to 9% were seen once; the top ten hold roughly 1.4%. The TCR sequence derives from a woman aged 25 to 39 with alopecia areata. Some clones in this sample may be carry-over from other donors' samples. The specimen was whole blood, collected in connection with sensitization to the hapten diphenylcyclopropenone (DPC).

The CDR3 DNA reads as TGTGCCAGCAGCTATGCTACGGGGGACGGAAACACCATATATTTT. Translation: CASSYATGDGNTIYF. The V call is TRBV5-6, the J call TRBJ1-3; D might be TRBD1 (5 bases). The V gene lost 3 bases and the J gene lost 4 bases, with 14 bases spanning the gap. The CDR3 spans 15 residues. Germline CDR1 is SGHDT and CDR2 is YYEEEE.